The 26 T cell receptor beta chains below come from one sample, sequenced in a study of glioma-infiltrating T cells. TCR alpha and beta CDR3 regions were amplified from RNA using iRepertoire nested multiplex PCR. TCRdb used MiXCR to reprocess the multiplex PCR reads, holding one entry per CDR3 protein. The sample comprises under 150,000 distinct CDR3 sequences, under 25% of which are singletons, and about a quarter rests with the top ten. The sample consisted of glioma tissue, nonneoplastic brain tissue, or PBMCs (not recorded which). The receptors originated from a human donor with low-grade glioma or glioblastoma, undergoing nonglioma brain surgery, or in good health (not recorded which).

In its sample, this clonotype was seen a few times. The CDR3 protein is CASSHVGAQTQYF. The CDR3 DNA sequence: TGTGCCAGCAGTCACGTGGGGGCGCAGACCCAGTACTTC. The chain has TRBV7-9 and TRBJ2-5, with D possibly TRBD1 on 6 matching bases. Germline-derived CDR1 and CDR2 are SEHNR and FQNEAQ (reference sequence). V was shortened by 6 bases and J by 6 bases, with 14 bases between the two germline ends. The CDR3 totals 13 residues.

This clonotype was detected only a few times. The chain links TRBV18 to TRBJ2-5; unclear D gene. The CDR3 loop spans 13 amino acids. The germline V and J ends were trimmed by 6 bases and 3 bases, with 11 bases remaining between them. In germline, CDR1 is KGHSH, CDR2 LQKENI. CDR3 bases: TGTGCCAGCTCCTATACCCGGGAAGAGACCCAGTACTTC. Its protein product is CASSYTREETQYF. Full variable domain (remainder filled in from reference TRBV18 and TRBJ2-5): NAGVMQNPRHLVRRRGQEARLRCSPMKGHSHVYWYRQLPEEGLKFMVYLQKENIIDESGMPKERFSAEFPKEGPSILRIQQVVRGDSAAYFCASSYTREETQYFGPGTRLLVL.

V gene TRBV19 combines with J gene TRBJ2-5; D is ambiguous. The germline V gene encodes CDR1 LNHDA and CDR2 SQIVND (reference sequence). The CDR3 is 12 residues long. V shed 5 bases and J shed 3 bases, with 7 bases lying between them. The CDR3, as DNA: TGTGCCAGTAGTTTCGGTGAAGAGACCCAGTACTTC. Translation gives CASSFGEETQYF.

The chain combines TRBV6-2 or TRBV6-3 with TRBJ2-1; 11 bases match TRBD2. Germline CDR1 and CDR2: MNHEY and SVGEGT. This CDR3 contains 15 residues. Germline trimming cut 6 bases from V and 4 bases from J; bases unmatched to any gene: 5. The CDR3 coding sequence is TGTGCCAGCAGCTTAGCGGGGGGGAGATACAATGAGCAGTTCTTC. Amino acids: CASSLAGGRYNEQFF.

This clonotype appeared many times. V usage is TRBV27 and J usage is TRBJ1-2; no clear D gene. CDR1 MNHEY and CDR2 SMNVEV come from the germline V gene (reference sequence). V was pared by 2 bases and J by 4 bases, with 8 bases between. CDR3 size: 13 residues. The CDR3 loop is CASSLRLSYGYTF. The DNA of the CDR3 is TGTGCCAGCAGTTTACGGCTGTCCTATGGCTACACCTTC.

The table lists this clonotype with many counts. CDR3 nucleotides: TGTGCCAGCAGGCCCCAGGGTGGCCCTACTTACTACAATGAGCAGTTCTTC. Translated, it gives CASRPQGGPTYYNEQFF. This chain links TRBV6-1 with TRBJ2-1, with a tentative D call TRBD1 (5 bases). The CDR3 totals 17 residues. The germline CDR1 and CDR2 sequences are MNHNS and SASEGT. The ends were cut back, 6 bases at V and 3 bases at J, with 21 bases in the middle.

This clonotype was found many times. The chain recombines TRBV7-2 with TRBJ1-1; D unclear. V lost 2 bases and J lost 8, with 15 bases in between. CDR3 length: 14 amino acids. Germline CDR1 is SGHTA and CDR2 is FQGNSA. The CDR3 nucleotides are TGTGCCAGCAGCTTACCCATTCTGGGCTCCGAAGCTTTCTTT. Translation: CASSLPILGSEAFF. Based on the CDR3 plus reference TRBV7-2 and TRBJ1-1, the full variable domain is GAGVSQSPSNKVTEKGKDVELRCDPISGHTALYWYRQSLGQGLEFLIYFQGNSAPDKSGLPSDRFSAERTGGSVSTLTIQRTQQEDSAVYLCASSLPILGSEAFFGQGTRLTVV.

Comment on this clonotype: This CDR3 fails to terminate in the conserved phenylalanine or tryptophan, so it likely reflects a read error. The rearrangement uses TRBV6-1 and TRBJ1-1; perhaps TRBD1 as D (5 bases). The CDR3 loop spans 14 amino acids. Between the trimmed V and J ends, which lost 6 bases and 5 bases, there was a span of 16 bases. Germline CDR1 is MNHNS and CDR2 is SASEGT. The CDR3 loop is CASRSTVGSTEAFS. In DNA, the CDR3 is TGTGCCAGCAGATCGACAGTGGGAAGTACTGAAGCTTTCTCT.

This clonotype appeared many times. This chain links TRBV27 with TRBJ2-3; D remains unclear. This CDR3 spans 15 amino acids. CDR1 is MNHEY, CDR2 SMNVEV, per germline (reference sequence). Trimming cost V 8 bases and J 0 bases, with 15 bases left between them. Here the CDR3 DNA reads TGTGCCAGCGGATTGGGAAGGCTGAGCACAGATACGCAGTATTTT. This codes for CASGLGRLSTDTQYF.

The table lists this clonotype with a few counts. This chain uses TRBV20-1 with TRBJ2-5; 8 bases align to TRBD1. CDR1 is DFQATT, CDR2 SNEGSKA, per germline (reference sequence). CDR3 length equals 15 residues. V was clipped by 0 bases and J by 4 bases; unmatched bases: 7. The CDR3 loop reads CSARDPQGASETQYF. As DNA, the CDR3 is TGCAGTGCTAGAGATCCCCAGGGGGCTTCAGAGACCCAGTACTTC.

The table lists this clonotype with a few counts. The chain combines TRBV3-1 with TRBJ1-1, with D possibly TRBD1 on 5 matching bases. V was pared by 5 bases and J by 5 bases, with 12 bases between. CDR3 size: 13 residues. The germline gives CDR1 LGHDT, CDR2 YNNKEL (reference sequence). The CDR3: CASSNGGVTEAFF. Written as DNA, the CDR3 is TGTGCCAGCAGCAATGGGGGGGTTACTGAAGCTTTCTTT.

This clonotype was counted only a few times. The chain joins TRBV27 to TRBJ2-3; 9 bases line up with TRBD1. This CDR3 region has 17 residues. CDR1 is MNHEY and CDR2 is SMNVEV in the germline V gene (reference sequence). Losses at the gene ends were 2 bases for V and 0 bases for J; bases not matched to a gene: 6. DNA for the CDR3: TGTGCCAGCAGTTTAGCGAAGGGACAGGGAAGCACAGATACGCAGTATTTT. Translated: CASSLAKGQGSTDTQYF.

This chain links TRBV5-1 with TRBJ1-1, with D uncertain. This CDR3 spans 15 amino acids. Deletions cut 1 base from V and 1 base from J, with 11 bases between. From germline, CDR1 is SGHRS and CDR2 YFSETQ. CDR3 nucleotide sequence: TGCGCCAGCAGCTTGTCCATTGGGGAGAACACTGAAGCTTTCTTT. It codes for CASSLSIGENTEAFF.

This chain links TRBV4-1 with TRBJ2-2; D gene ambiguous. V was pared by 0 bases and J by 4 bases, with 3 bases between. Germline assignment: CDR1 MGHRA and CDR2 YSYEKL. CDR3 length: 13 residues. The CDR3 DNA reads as TGCGCCAGCAGCCAAGAACGCACCGGGGAGCTGTTTTTT. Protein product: CASSQERTGELFF.

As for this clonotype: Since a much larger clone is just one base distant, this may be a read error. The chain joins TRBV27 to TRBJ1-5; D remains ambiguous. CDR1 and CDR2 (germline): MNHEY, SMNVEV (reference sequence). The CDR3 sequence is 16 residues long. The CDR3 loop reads CASSLSLGGSNQPQHF. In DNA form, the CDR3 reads TGTGCCAGCAGTCTATCTCTTGGCGGAAGCAATCAGCCCCAGCATTTT.

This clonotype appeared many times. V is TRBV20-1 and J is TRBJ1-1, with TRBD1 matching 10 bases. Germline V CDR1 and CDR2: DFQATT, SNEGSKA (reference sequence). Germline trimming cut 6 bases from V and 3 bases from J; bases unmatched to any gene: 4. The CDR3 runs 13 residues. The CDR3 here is CSALGTGDTEAFF. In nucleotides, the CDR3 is TGCAGTGCGTTAGGGACAGGGGACACTGAAGCTTTCTTT.

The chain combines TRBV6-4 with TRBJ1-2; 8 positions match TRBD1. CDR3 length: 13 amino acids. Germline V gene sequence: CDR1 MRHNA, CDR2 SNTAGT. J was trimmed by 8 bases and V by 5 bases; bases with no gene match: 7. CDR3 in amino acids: CASSLTTGDGYTF. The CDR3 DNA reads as TGTGCCAGCAGTCTTACGACAGGGGACGGCTACACCTTC.

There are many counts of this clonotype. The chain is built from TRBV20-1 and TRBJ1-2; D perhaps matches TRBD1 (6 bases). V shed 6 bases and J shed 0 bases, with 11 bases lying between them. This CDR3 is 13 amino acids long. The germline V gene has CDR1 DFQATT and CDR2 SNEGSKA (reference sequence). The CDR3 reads CSADRKANYGYTF. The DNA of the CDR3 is TGCAGTGCCGACAGGAAAGCTAACTATGGCTACACCTTC.

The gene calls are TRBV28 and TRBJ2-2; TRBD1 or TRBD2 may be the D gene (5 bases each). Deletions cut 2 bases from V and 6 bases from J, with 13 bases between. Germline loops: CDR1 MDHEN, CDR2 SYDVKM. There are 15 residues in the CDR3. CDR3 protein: CASSLTGPRSGELFF. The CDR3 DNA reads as TGTGCCAGCAGTTTAACGGGACCACGGTCCGGGGAGCTGTTTTTT.

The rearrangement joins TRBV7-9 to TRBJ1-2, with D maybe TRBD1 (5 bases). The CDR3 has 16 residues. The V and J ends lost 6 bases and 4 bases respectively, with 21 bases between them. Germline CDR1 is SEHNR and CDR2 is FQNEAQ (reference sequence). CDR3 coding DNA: TGTGCCAGCAGTCCAGTCGGCCACAGGAGCGTCTATGGCTACACCTTC. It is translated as CASSPVGHRSVYGYTF.

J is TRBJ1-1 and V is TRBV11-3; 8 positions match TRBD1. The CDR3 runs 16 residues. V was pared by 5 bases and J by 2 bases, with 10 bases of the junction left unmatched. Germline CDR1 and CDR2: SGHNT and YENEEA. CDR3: CASSPRDRRGNTEAFF. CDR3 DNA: TGTGCCAGCAGCCCCCGGGACAGGCGAGGAAACACTGAAGCTTTCTTT.

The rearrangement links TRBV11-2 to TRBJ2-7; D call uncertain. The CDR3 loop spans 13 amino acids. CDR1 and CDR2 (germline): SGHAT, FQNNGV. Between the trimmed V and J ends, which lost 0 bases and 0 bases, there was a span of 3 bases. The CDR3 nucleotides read TGTGCCAGCAGCTTAGACCGCTCCTACGAGCAGTACGTC. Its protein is CASSLDRSYEQYV.

The CDR3 coding sequence is TGTGCCAGCAATGGGGTTGTTTTGCGCGAGCAGTACGTC. Residues: CASNGVVLREQYV. V and J are TRBV6-1 and TRBJ2-7; D gene ambiguous. In germline, CDR1 is MNHNS, CDR2 SASEGT. This CDR3 spans 13 amino acids. The V and J ends lost 7 bases and 6 bases respectively, with 16 bases between them.

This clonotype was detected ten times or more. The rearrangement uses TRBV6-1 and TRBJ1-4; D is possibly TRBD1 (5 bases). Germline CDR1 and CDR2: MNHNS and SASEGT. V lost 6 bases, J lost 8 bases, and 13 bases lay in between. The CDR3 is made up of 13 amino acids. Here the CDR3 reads CASRDGRGEKLFF. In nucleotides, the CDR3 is TGTGCCAGCAGGGACGGGCGGGGGGAAAAACTGTTTTTT.

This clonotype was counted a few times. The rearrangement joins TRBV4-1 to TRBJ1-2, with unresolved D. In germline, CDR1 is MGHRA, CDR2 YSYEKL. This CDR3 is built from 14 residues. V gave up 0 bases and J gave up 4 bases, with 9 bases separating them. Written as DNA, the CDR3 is TGCGCCAGCAGCCAAGATGGAGGTCCCTATGGCTACACCTTC. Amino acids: CASSQDGGPYGYTF.

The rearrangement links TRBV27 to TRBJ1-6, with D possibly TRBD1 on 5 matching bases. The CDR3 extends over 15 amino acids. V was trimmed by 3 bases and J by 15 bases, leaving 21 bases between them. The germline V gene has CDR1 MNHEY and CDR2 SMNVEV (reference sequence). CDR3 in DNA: TGTGCCAGCAGTTTGCCGGGACGCCCCTCTGGGCGCCTCCACTTT. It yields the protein CASSLPGRPSGRLHF.